This TCR beta chain is from a study of control samples from healthy donors and cancer patients. This clone appeared a few times. Clones were sequenced by immunoSEQ multiplex PCR, and TCRdb holds only the in-frame ones, with some missing. The sample has 250,000 to 300,000 clones; almost 85% are singletons. The receptor was isolated from a woman aged 55-69 years with lung cancer. Sequencing used PBMCs.

The CDR3 reads CATTGQGREKLFF. In DNA form, the CDR3 reads TGTGCCACGACGGGACAGGGCCGCGAAAAACTGTTTTTT. The chain uses TRBV19 and TRBJ1-4, with TRBD1 matching 9 bases. V dropped 10 bases and J dropped 8; count of bases not matched to a gene: 8. Germline CDR1 reads LNHDA; CDR2 reads SQIVND (reference sequence). The CDR3 sequence is 13 residues long. The variable domain in full, completed from reference TRBV19 and TRBJ1-4, reads DGGITQSPKYLFRKEGQNVTLSCEQNLNHDAMYWYRQDPGQGLRLIYYSQIVNDFQKGDIAEGYSVSREKKESFPLTVTSAQKNPTAFYLCATTGQGREKLFFGSGTQLSVL.